This TCR beta chain was sequenced for a study of blood T cell repertoires in COVID-19. Study information: Samples of COVID-19 (acute and convalescent) were obtained from the United States, Italy and Spain. T cells, B-cell-depleted T cells, or PBMCs supplied cDNA or gDNA.

The CDR3 covers 15 residues. V was trimmed by 6 bases and J by 1 base, leaving 12 bases between them. Germline CDR1 reads SGHTA; CDR2 reads FQGNSA. Patients in Seattle were enrolled during active infection, then followed longitudinally. Original processing notes: Amplification with reference gene primers provided the estimates of nucleated cell counts. Sequenced by immunoSEQ multiplex PCR; TCRdb stores in-frame clones only, minus some. That table gives V, J and clone size, and the DNA gave D and trimming. The sample has roughly 190,000 clones, 82% seen once; the top ten hold roughly 7.1%. The specimen sequenced was peripheral blood. The sequence was collected from a woman aged 55 to 70 with COVID-19, enrolled during active disease. J is TRBJ1-4 and V is TRBV7-2; a possible D gene is TRBD1 (5 bases). DNA of the CDR3: TGTGCCAGCAGTATTCGCAGGGAAACTAATGAAAAACTGTTTTTT. Its protein is CASSIRRETNEKLFF. Together with reference TRBV7-2 and TRBJ1-4, the CDR3 gives the full variable domain: GAGVSQSPSNKVTEKGKDVELRCDPISGHTALYWYRQSLGQGLEFLIYFQGNSAPDKSGLPSDRFSAERTGGSVSTLTIQRTQQEDSAVYLCASSIRRETNEKLFFGSGTQLSVL.